This is a list of T cell receptor beta chains from one sample in a study of T-cell reconstitution after alpha-beta-depleted transplantation in children. Using its own MiXCR run on the PCR reads, TCRdb lists one record per CDR3 protein. The sample holds approximately 130,000 distinct CDR3 sequences, roughly 10% seen once. Sample: PBMCs, mostly from graft donor cells, taken 180 days after TCRalphabeta/CD19-depleted stem cell transplant. The receptors originated from a girl under two years old who had a stem cell transplant for combined immunodeficiency, so the T cells may come from the graft donor. Both conserved end residues are part of each CDR3. D genes are given only for firm matches. Size is stated for part of the rows, as once, few or many counts, or as a class when the clone is expanded.

clone_size | d_call | j_call | v_call | cdr3_aa | cdr3_nt
- | TRBD2 | TRBJ2-4 | TRBV11-2 | CASSHILAGDIQYF | TGTGCCAGCAGCCATATCCTAGCGGGGGACATTCAGTACTTC
few | TRBD2 | TRBJ2-3 | TRBV11-1 | CASSLATLSGEFTDTQYF | TGTGCCAGCAGCTTAGCGACCCTTAGCGGGGAGTTCACAGATACGCAGTATTTT
- | - | TRBJ2-7 | TRBV12-5 | CASGGLYEQYF | TGTGCTAGTGGTGGACTCTACGAGCAGTACTTC
- | - | TRBJ2-2 | TRBV5-1 | CASSLNGTENTGELFF | TGCGCCAGCAGCTTGAATGGGACGGAGAACACCGGGGAGCTGTTTTTT
few | TRBD1 | TRBJ2-7 | TRBV7-9 | CASSQSGTGIDEQYF | TGTGCCAGCAGCCAATCCGGGACAGGCATAGACGAGCAGTACTTC
few | TRBD2 | TRBJ2-1 | TRBV5-1 | CASFSGRAYNEQFF | TGCGCCAGCTTCAGCGGGAGGGCCTACAATGAGCAGTTCTTC
few | - | TRBJ2-2 | TRBV12-3/TRBV12-4 | CASSPLAGRTGELFF | TGTGCCAGCAGCCCGCTGGCGGGACGAACCGGGGAGCTGTTTTTT
few | TRBD2 | TRBJ2-3 | TRBV5-1 | CASSFGSGGVTDTQYF | TGCGCCAGCAGCTTTGGTAGCGGGGGTGTCACAGATACGCAGTATTTT
few | TRBD1 | TRBJ1-5 | TRBV20-1 | CSASASGTGNQPQHF | TGCAGTGCTAGTGCCTCCGGGACAGGGAATCAGCCCCAGCATTTT
few | - | TRBJ2-1 | TRBV29-1 | CSGVLYNEQFF | TGCAGCGGGGTCCTGTACAATGAGCAGTTCTTC
few | - | TRBJ1-3 | TRBV7-7 | CASSPGVSGNTIYF | TGTGCTAGCAGCCCAGGGGTCTCTGGAAACACCATATATTTT
many | TRBD2 | TRBJ2-3 | TRBV10-3 | CAISRLAGGTDTQYF | TGTGCCATCAGCCGACTAGCGGGGGGCACAGATACGCAGTATTTT
few | - | TRBJ2-2 | TRBV5-1 | CASSLAFAGELFF | TGCGCCAGCAGCTTGGCCTTCGCCGGGGAGCTGTTTTTT
many | TRBD2 | TRBJ2-1 | TRBV20-1 | CSANRLAGNEQFF | TGCAGTGCCAACCGACTAGCGGGCAATGAGCAGTTCTTC
- | - | TRBJ1-4 | TRBV6-1 | CASSESPDGYNEKLFF | TGTGCCAGCAGTGAAAGCCCTGACGGCTATAATGAAAAACTGTTTTTT
- | - | TRBJ2-5 | TRBV11-2 | CASSLDPRQETQYF | TGTGCCAGCAGCTTAGATCCCCGGCAAGAGACCCAGTACTTC
many | - | TRBJ2-5 | TRBV12-3/TRBV12-4 | CASSPWDEGKETQYF | TGTGCCAGCAGTCCCTGGGACGAGGGGAAAGAGACCCAGTACTTC
- | - | TRBJ2-7 | TRBV12-3/TRBV12-4 | CASSFGGTAWEQYF | TGTGCCAGCAGTTTCGGAGGGACCGCCTGGGAGCAGTACTTC
few | TRBD1 | TRBJ1-2 | TRBV14 | CASSQWTGAYGYTF | TGTGCCAGCAGCCAATGGACAGGGGCCTATGGCTACACCTTC
few | - | TRBJ2-7 | TRBV5-1 | CASSPRSSGGSYEQYF | TGCGCCAGCAGCCCCCGGAGTTCTGGGGGATCATACGAGCAGTACTTC
- | - | TRBJ2-7 | TRBV4-3 | CASSHVTSGEQYF | TGCGCCAGCAGCCATGTTACCAGTGGCGAGCAGTACTTC
few | - | TRBJ2-5 | TRBV7-7 | CASSLWPGREETQYF | TGTGCTAGCAGCTTATGGCCGGGCAGGGAAGAGACCCAGTACTTC
many | - | TRBJ2-5 | TRBV12-3/TRBV12-4 | CASSLLARGETQYF | TGTGCCAGCAGTTTACTAGCCAGAGGGGAGACCCAGTACTTC
- | - | TRBJ2-6 | TRBV4-3 | CASSQVGVRANVLTF | TGCGCCAGCAGCCAAGTAGGTGTTAGGGCCAACGTCCTGACTTTC
few | TRBD2 | TRBJ2-1 | TRBV6-2/TRBV6-3 | CASDGSGRASEQFF | TGTGCCAGCGATGGAAGCGGGAGGGCCTCTGAGCAGTTCTTC
- | - | TRBJ1-5 | TRBV30 | CAWRGGNNQPQHF | TGTGCCTGGAGAGGGGGGAACAATCAGCCCCAGCATTTT
few | - | TRBJ2-2 | TRBV12-3/TRBV12-4 | CASSFEVGELFF | TGTGCCAGCAGTTTCGAGGTCGGGGAGCTGTTTTTT
few | - | TRBJ2-1 | TRBV11-2 | CASSLSDNEQFF | TGTGCCAGCAGCCTATCGGACAATGAGCAGTTCTTC
- | - | TRBJ2-7 | TRBV20-1 | CSARDHQTSRGREQYF | TGCAGTGCTAGAGATCACCAGACTAGTAGGGGAAGGGAGCAGTACTTC
- | TRBD1 | TRBJ1-4 | TRBV27 | CASSPDRGPTNEKLFF | TGTGCCAGCAGTCCGGACAGGGGACCAACTAATGAAAAACTGTTTTTT
few | - | TRBJ2-7 | TRBV18 | CASSPPPSYEQYF | TGTGCCAGCTCACCGCCCCCTTCCTACGAGCAGTACTTC
- | - | TRBJ2-1 | TRBV18 | CASSRPEAGTLRPPQFF | TGTGCCAGCTCACGACCAGAGGCAGGGACCCTACGGCCTCCTCAGTTCTTC
- | - | TRBJ2-7 | TRBV20-1 | CSASVPGHLYEQYF | TGCAGTGCTAGTGTCCCGGGACACCTCTACGAGCAGTACTTC
- | - | TRBJ2-2 | TRBV29-1 | CSVVETGNTGELFF | TGCAGCGTTGTGGAAACAGGGAACACCGGGGAGCTGTTTTTT
- | - | TRBJ2-7 | TRBV12-3/TRBV12-4 | CASSPRGLSYEQYF | TGTGCCAGCAGCCCAAGAGGTTTATCCTACGAGCAGTACTTC
few | - | TRBJ2-5 | TRBV7-8 | CASSLGGAQYF | TGTGCCAGCAGCTTAGGAGGCGCCCAGTACTTC
few | - | TRBJ2-2 | TRBV20-1 | CSARDRGGPSNTGELFF | TGCAGTGCTAGAGATCGGGGCGGACCTTCGAACACCGGGGAGCTGTTTTTT
few | - | TRBJ2-7 | TRBV5-1 | CASRRALAPITYEQYF | TGCGCCAGCAGGCGGGCGCTTGCCCCTATTACCTACGAGCAGTACTTC
few | TRBD1 | TRBJ1-3 | TRBV10-3 | CAISPQGRDTIYF | TGTGCCATCAGTCCACAGGGGCGGGACACCATATATTTT
- | - | TRBJ2-3 | TRBV9 | CASSVHFSTDTQYF | TGTGCCAGCAGCGTACATTTTTCCACAGATACGCAGTATTTT
- | TRBD1 | TRBJ2-3 | TRBV12-3/TRBV12-4 | CASSQTGVKDTQYF | TGTGCCAGCAGTCAGACAGGGGTTAAAGATACGCAGTATTTT
- | TRBD2 | TRBJ2-1 | TRBV7-2 | CASSRTSGPYNEQFF | TGTGCCAGCAGCCGGACTAGCGGACCATACAATGAGCAGTTCTTC
few | - | TRBJ2-7 | TRBV2 | CATLRRGSPKEQYF | TGTGCCACCCTCCGGCGGGGATCTCCTAAGGAGCAGTACTTC
few | - | TRBJ1-1 | TRBV10-3 | CAISRSRDTEAFF | TGTGCCATCAGTCGGAGTAGGGACACTGAAGCTTTCTTT
few | TRBD2 | TRBJ2-1 | TRBV29-1 | CSVEGLAGKGVNEQFF | TGCAGCGTTGAAGGACTAGCGGGAAAGGGGGTCAATGAGCAGTTCTTC
- | - | TRBJ2-1 | TRBV20-1 | CSATRLDSYNEQFF | TGCAGTGCAACTCGACTAGACTCCTACAATGAGCAGTTCTTC
few | - | TRBJ2-5 | TRBV5-6 | CASSLLRDKETQYF | TGTGCCAGCAGCTTGTTGCGGGACAAAGAGACCCAGTACTTC
many | TRBD2 | TRBJ2-1 | TRBV10-3 | CAISLAGDNEQFF | TGTGCCATCAGTCTAGCGGGGGACAATGAGCAGTTCTTC
few | - | TRBJ1-4 | TRBV4-1 | CASSRYPSTGRGEKLFF | TGCGCCAGCAGCCGATATCCTTCGACAGGCAGGGGTGAAAAACTGTTTTTT
- | TRBD1 | TRBJ1-1 | TRBV14 | CASGQANTEAFF | TGTGCCAGTGGACAGGCGAACACTGAAGCTTTCTTT
many | - | TRBJ2-1 | TRBV10-3 | CAISESERAQFF | TGTGCCATCAGTGAGTCGGAGCGGGCGCAGTTCTTC
few | TRBD2 | TRBJ2-1 | TRBV7-2 | CASSFTGGAIEQFF | TGTGCCAGCAGCTTCACCGGGGGGGCGATTGAGCAGTTCTTC
many | - | TRBJ1-5 | TRBV20-1 | CSARAPRRGAGNQPQHF | TGCAGTGCTAGAGCCCCCAGGAGGGGTGCGGGCAATCAGCCCCAGCATTTT
- | - | TRBJ2-4 | TRBV3-1 | CASSHLIGDLAKNIQYF | TGTGCCAGCAGCCACCTAATTGGGGACCTAGCCAAAAACATTCAGTACTTC
- | - | TRBJ1-2 | TRBV21-1 | CASSKVDSGYGYTF | TGTGCCAGCAGCAAAGTTGACAGCGGCTATGGCTACACCTTC
- | TRBD1 | TRBJ2-5 | TRBV20-1 | CSARDSQETQYF | TGCAGTGCCAGGGACAGCCAAGAGACCCAGTACTTC
- | TRBD1 | TRBJ1-4 | TRBV6-1 | CASSPTGTNEKLFF | TGTGCCAGCAGTCCGACAGGGACTAATGAAAAACTGTTTTTT
many | TRBD1 | TRBJ2-3 | TRBV12-3/TRBV12-4 | CASSSGTVASTQYF | TGTGCCAGCAGTTCCGGGACAGTAGCGAGTACGCAGTATTTT
few | TRBD2 | TRBJ2-2 | TRBV6-1 | CASKETSDNTGELFF | TGTGCCAGCAAAGAGACTAGCGACAACACCGGGGAGCTGTTTTTT